This TCR beta chain was sequenced during a study of shared clonotypes between healthy human individuals. Study summary: Per donor, CD8 memory used one plate, CD8 naive used two, CD4 memory used three and CD4 naive used three. Study observations and caveats: Generally, estimated richness proved larger in naive subsets than it did in memory subsets. An expected dependence of interdonor clonotype sharing on sequencing depth was noted.

As for this clone: Its cognate antigen is unknown.

Trimming left V 1 base short and J 0 bases short, with 7 bases between. CDR1 and CDR2 from the germline V gene are SGHAT and FQDESV (reference sequence). The CDR3 sequence is 15 residues long. The input for sorted-subset replicate PCRs was 200 ng DNA, some 30,000 T cell genomes. The data were produced by immunoSEQ multiplex PCR, yet TCRdb's version contains in-frame clones alone and is incomplete. Of 550,000 to 750,000 clones listed, around 95% are singletons. Naive CD8 cells, CD45RO-negative and positively selected for CCR7, excluded terminally differentiated effector memory CD45RA+ cells. The sequenced sample was naive CD8+ T cells sorted from blood. This sequence originates from a woman between 25 and 40 years old in good health. The gene calls are TRBV11-1 and TRBJ1-5, with D uncertain. The chain's CDR3 is CASSLDLTSNQPQHF. The CDR3 coding sequence is TGTGCCAGCAGCTTAGATCTTACTAGCAATCAGCCCCAGCATTTT.